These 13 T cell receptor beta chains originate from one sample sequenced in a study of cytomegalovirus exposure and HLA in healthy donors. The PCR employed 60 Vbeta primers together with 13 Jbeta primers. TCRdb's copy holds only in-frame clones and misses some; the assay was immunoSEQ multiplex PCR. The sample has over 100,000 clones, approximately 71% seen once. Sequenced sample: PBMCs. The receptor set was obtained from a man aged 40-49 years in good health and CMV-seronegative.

The CDR3 region has the DNA TGTGCCAGTAGTACAGGGCTCAATGAGCAGTTCTTC. Translating it yields CASSTGLNEQFF. The chain has TRBV19 and TRBJ2-1, with D perhaps matching TRBD1 (5 bases). There are 12 residues in the CDR3. Germline CDR1 reads LNHDA; CDR2 reads SQIVND (reference sequence). V dropped 4 bases and J dropped 6 bases, with 7 bases sitting between them.

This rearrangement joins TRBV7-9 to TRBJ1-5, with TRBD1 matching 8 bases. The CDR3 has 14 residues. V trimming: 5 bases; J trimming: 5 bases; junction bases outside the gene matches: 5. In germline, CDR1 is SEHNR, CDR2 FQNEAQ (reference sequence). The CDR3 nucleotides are TGTGCCAGCAGCCAAGGGACAGGAGATCAGCCCCAGCATTTT. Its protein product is CASSQGTGDQPQHF.

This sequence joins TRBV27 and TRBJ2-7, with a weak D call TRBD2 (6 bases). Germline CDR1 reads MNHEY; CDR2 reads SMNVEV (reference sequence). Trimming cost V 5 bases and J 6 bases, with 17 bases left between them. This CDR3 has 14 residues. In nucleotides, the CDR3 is TGTGCCAGCAGTGCGGGACCGAGCCCTCTCGAGCAGTACTTC. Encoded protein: CASSAGPSPLEQYF.

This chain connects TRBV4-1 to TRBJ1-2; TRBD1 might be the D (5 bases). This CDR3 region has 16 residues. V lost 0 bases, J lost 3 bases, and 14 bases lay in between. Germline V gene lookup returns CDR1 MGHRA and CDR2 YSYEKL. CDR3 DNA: TGCGCCAGCAGCCAAGATTATCAGGGAGGGGACTATGGCTACACCTTC. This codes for CASSQDYQGGDYGYTF.

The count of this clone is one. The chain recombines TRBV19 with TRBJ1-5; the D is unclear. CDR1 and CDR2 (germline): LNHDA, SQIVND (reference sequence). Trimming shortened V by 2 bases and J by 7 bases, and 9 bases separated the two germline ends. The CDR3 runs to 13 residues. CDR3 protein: CASSISARQPQHF. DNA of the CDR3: TGTGCCAGTAGTATATCGGCCAGGCAGCCCCAGCATTTT.

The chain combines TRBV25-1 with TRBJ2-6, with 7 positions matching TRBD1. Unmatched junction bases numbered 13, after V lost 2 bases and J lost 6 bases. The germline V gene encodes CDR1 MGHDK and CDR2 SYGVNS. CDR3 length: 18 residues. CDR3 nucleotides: TGTGCCAGCAGTGAAGCTAGAGGGGGCGCAGAAGAGGCCAACGTCCTGACTTTC. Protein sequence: CASSEARGGAEEANVLTF.

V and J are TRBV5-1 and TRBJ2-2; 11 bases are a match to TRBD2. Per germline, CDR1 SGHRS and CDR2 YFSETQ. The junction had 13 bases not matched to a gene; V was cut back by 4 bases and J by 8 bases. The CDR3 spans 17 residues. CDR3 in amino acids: CASSARLAGTLAGELFF. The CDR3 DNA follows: TGCGCCAGCAGCGCACGACTAGCGGGGACACTTGCGGGGGAGCTGTTTTTT.

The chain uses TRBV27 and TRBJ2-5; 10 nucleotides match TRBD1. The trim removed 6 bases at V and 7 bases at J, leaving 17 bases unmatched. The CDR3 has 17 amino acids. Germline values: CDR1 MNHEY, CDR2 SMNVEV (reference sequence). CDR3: CASSQTGAGQGVGTQYF. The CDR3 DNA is TGTGCCAGCAGCCAAACCGGGGCAGGACAGGGGGTGGGGACCCAGTACTTC.

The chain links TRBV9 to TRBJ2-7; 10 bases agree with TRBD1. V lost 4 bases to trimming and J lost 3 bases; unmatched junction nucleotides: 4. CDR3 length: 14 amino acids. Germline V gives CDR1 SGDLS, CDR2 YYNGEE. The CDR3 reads CASSSTGGIYEQYF. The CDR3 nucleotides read TGTGCCAGCAGCTCGACAGGGGGCATCTACGAGCAGTACTTC.

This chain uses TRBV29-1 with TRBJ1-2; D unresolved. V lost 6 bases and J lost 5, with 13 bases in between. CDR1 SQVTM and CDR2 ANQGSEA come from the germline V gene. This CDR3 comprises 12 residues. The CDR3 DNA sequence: TGCAGCGTAAACCTGGGAGAATATGGCTACACCTTC. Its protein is CSVNLGEYGYTF.

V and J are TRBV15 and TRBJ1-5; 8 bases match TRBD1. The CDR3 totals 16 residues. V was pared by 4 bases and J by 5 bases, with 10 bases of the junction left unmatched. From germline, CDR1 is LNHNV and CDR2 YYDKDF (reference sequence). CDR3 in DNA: TGTGCCACCAGCACGGACAGGGCGGCCTTTCATCAGCCCCAGCATTTT. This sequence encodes CATSTDRAAFHQPQHF.

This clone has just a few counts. CDR3 coding DNA: TGTGCCAGCAGCCCAAACCCGGGACAGGGTGCCTATGGCTACACCTTC. Protein sequence: CASSPNPGQGAYGYTF. This chain links TRBV28 with TRBJ1-2; 9 positions agree with TRBD1. V shed 6 bases, J shed 4 bases, and the junction held 12 bases outside the gene matches. Germline V lookup: CDR1 MDHEN, CDR2 SYDVKM. The CDR3 runs to 16 residues.

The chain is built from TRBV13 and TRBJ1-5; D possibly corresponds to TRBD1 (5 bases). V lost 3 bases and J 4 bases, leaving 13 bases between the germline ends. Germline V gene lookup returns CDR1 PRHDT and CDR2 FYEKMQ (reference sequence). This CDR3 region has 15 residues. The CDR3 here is CASSFSGLSNQPQHF. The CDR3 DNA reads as TGTGCCAGCAGCTTCTCGGGACTATCAAATCAGCCCCAGCATTTT.